This T cell receptor (beta chain) was observed in a study of vaccination and CD4 T cells after COVID-19 (dated by TCRdb to 2022 to 2024). A note on the overall study: Six males and four females were included in the convalescent cohort, with two Hispanic individuals, seven Caucasians, two Asians and one multiracial person represented. Two doses of either the Pfizer-BioNTech BNT162b2 vaccine (n=8) or the Moderna mRNA-1273 vaccine (n=2) were administered to participants. Post-COVID blood samples from convalescent patients were collected a median of approximately 93 days after diagnosis, with a range of about 35 to 161 days. Post-vaccine blood samples were obtained a median of around 74 days after the second vaccine dose, with a range of roughly 12 to 250 days. For stimulating the cultures, overlapping spike peptide pools were used, derived from SARS-CoV-2 as well as from the common cold coronaviruses HCoV-NL63, HCoV-OC43 and HCoV-229E. In control cultures, a CEFX viral epitope pool was used as positive control, an HIV-1 Nef peptide pool was used as negative control, or no peptide was added. The spike-specific CD4+ TCR repertoire was compared before and after mRNA vaccination in about nine COVID-19 convalescent patients and several infection-naive healthy vaccine recipients.

Overall study results and their limits: In convalescent patients, a median approximately 90% of post-vaccine SARS-CoV-2-reactive clones were detected only after vaccination, suggesting vaccine-specific priming. In convalescent patients, nearly all vaccine-specific clones (304 of 307) were found to be mono-reactive for SARS-CoV-2 spike rather than cross-reactive with common cold coronaviruses. Relatively few convalescent patients were included in the study, and early timepoints after natural infection were not analyzed. The median number of SARS-CoV-2-reactive clonotypes rose from 20 to 25 after infection to about 40 after vaccination, but the change was not significant.

In light of the paper, this sample's treatment or condition label describes: roughly 10-day PBMC culture with coronavirus spike peptide pools or control peptides (ViraFEST assay). The ViraFEST assay, used in the study, expanded antigen-specific T cells with peptide pools and then identified the expanded clonotypes through TCR sequencing. Negative nucleocapsid antibody tests before and after vaccination confirmed that the healthy vaccine recipients had no prior SARS-CoV-2 infection. About 1.8 million PBMCs per well were cultured in IMDM with approximately 5% human AB serum and approximately 10 IU/ml IL-2, plus 10 ug/ml peptide pools. On days 3 and 7, half of the culture medium was replaced with fresh IL-2-containing medium. Once the cells had been in culture for about 10 days, the EasySep CD4+ T cell isolation kit was used to isolate CD4+ T cells by negative selection. PBMCs were separated from whole blood using Ficoll-Paque Plus gradient centrifugation and then either used fresh or cryopreserved at -140C. Triplicate wells were generally used for each culture condition.

Cut back by 4 bases and 1 base, the V and J ends lie 14 bases apart. The CDR3 has 16 amino acids, counting the end cysteine and phenylalanine. Solely the CDR3 DNA is kept, with 48 bases framed from the first base. CDR1 and CDR2, per the germline V gene, are SNHLY and FYNNEI. Comments on this clonotype: What this receptor recognizes is not known. Base quality data are lacking; no much larger clone is found one base away.

The receptor library was made with PCR. DNA from cultured CD4+ T cells was subjected to TCR sequencing with the Oncomine TCR Beta short-read assay at the Johns Hopkins FTIC core. Genomic DNA was extracted from the cultured CD4+ T cells with the QIAamp micro DNA kit. Oncomine TCR Beta libraries made from cultured CD4+ T cells were pooled using unique dual indexes and sequenced on an Illumina iSeq 100. The study's own analysis went as follows. Non-productive sequences were removed, and CDR3s that did not start with C, did not end with F or W, or were shorter than 7 amino acids were discarded. Antigen-specific clonotypes were identified with the MANAFEST web application by comparing peptide-stimulated wells with reference and other culture wells. An FDR below 0.05, an odds ratio above 5, and a productive frequency above 0.1% in at least two of three replicate wells were required for clones to be considered positive. A clonotype counted as cross-reactive if it showed significant expansion both in the SARS-CoV-2 spike wells and in at least one common cold coronavirus spike condition. Levenshtein distances (stringdist) and unrooted phylogenetic trees (ape) in R version 3.6.1 were used to assess CDR3 homology. TCRdb reprocessed the public reads (quality trimming at Q25 with fastp, clone calling with MiXCR) and kept in-frame beta chains. Under each unique CDR3 protein, matching rows form one entry showing the most common genes and DNA. The V and J calls come from TCRdb's annotation, not from the publication. The sample profile shows tens of thousands of distinct CDR3 sequences; 50% of them were found once. Together, the top ten hold 28% of the sample.

Recombination linked TRBV2 to TRBJ2-1; the D assignment is uncertain and may be TRBD1 or TRBD2, with 5 bases supporting each. The receptor was isolated from a human donor who received a COVID-19 vaccine. This specimen was CD4+ T cells from blood, cultured in vitro, taken before SARS-CoV-2 vaccination. In nucleotide form, the sequence is TGTGCCAGCAGTGCGGGGACCCATGAATCCTACAATGAGCAGTTCTTC. Its translation is CASSAGTHESYNEQFF. Outside the CDR3, residues come from the reference TRBV2 and TRBJ2-1 proteins, so the full variable domain is: EPEVTQTPSHQVTQMGQEVILRCVPISNHLYFYWYRQILGQKVEFLVSFYNNEISEKSEIFDDQFSVERPDGSNFTLKIRSTKLEDSAMYFCASSAGTHESYNEQFFGPGTRLTVL.